One and the same sample provided the 29 T cell receptor beta chains below, sequenced in a study of T cells in Graves' hyperthyroidism and ophthalmopathy. Amplified TCR beta CDR3 regions derived from RNA transcripts. First-round RT-PCR targeting the TCR CDR3 was performed with the HTBI primer set. TCRdb itself ran the multiplex PCR reads through MiXCR, one entry per CDR3 protein. The sample holds around 250,000 distinct CDR3 sequences; roughly 15% are singletons and the top ten take 25% to 30%. The specimen sequenced was blood. These receptors all come from a woman aged 18-35 years with Graves' ophthalmopathy.

Ten or more counts support this clonotype. The CDR3 sequence is CASSEGGRVIPEAFF. CDR3 nucleotides: TGTGCCAGCAGTGAAGGGGGCAGGGTTATCCCTGAAGCTTTCTTT. The chain carries TRBV25-1 and TRBJ1-1; perhaps TRBD1 as D (6 bases). The CDR3 covers 15 residues. Germline assignment: CDR1 MGHDK and CDR2 SYGVNS. Trimming left V 2 bases short and J 6 bases short, with 16 bases between.

Notes on this clonotype: Possible read error: a much larger clone is one base away. This chain joins TRBV6-2 or TRBV6-3 and TRBJ1-4; no definite D call. The CDR3 extends over 15 amino acids. CDR1 and CDR2 (germline): MNHEY, SVGEGT. The CDR3 DNA follows: TGTGCCGGCAGCCCTTACATGGGCTCGGATGAAAAACTGTTTTTT. This codes for CAGSPYMGSDEKLFF.

This clonotype came up many times. The chain links TRBV3-2 to TRBJ1-1. TRBV3-2 is a documented pseudogene. The CDR3 sequence is 15 residues long. The CDR3 region is CASSQDGLGVPEAFF. DNA of the CDR3: TGTGCCAGCAGCCAAGATGGGCTCGGGGTACCTGAAGCTTTCTTT.

This clonotype was counted ten times or more. The chain recombines TRBV7-9 with TRBJ1-2; D might be TRBD1 (6 bases). Germline loops: CDR1 SEHNR, CDR2 FQNEAQ (reference sequence). The V and J ends lost 6 bases and 6 bases respectively, with 11 bases between them. The CDR3 has 12 amino acids. CDR3 in DNA: TGTGCCAGCAGTGCGGGGGCCGATGGCTACACCTTC. This codes for CASSAGADGYTF.

The chain recombines TRBV5-4 with TRBJ1-3; a possible D gene is TRBD1 (6 bases). CDR3 length equals 17 residues. V lost 4 bases to trimming and J lost 0 bases, with 17 bases between them. Germline CDR1 is SGHNT and CDR2 is YYREEE (reference sequence). CDR3 protein: CASSPSVGHLSGNTIYF. As DNA, the CDR3 is TGTGCCAGCAGCCCGTCCGTGGGACACCTCTCTGGAAACACCATATATTTT.

In this sample, this clonotype turned up many times. This chain links TRBV20-1 with TRBJ1-4, with unresolved D. The CDR3 has 13 amino acids. Per germline, CDR1 DFQATT and CDR2 SNEGSKA (reference sequence). Trimming cost V 4 bases and J 4 bases, with 10 bases left between them. CDR3 DNA: TGCAGTGCTAAACCGGTCCTTAATGAAAAACTGTTTTTT. It is translated as CSAKPVLNEKLFF.

This clonotype was counted at least ten times. The germline gene is not matched at one end of the junction; a read error may be the cause. The gene calls are TRBV7-7 and TRBJ2-7; 10 bases align to TRBD1. CDR1 is SSHAT, CDR2 FNYEAQ, per germline (reference sequence). CDR3 length: 16 residues. For the CDR3, the DNA is TGTGCTAGCAGCCATTTCCCGACAGGGGGCTTATACGAGCAGTACTTC. The encoded protein is CASSHFPTGGLYEQYF.

This clonotype was seen repeatedly, ten times or more. The CDR3 bases are TGTGCCAGCAGCGTAGCTCCGGTTGTGACAGATACGCAGTATTTT. Translated, it gives CASSVAPVVTDTQYF. The chain carries TRBV9 and TRBJ2-3, with D uncertain. Germline V gene sequence: CDR1 SGDLS, CDR2 YYNGEE. This CDR3 region has 15 residues. Trimming left V 0 bases short and J 3 bases short, with 11 bases between.

This clonotype was observed at least ten times. The rearrangement joins TRBV13 to TRBJ2-7, with 11 nucleotides matching TRBD2. Per the germline V gene, CDR1 is PRHDT and CDR2 is FYEKMQ (reference sequence). The V segment lost 0 bases and the J segment 6 bases; nucleotides outside the gene matches: 10. This CDR3 is built from 17 residues. The DNA for the CDR3 is TGTGCCAGCAGCTTAGGTGCGATAGCGGGAGGGCTAAGCGAGCAGTACTTC. Translating gives CASSLGAIAGGLSEQYF.

This clonotype was observed at least ten times. This chain connects TRBV2 to TRBJ1-3, with D hard to call. The CDR3 has 13 amino acids. The germline gives CDR1 SNHLY, CDR2 FYNNEI. V lost 11 bases and J lost 1, with 12 bases in between. This CDR3 reads CAGLGASGNTIYF. In nucleotides, the CDR3 is TGTGCCGGACTAGGAGCTTCTGGAAACACCATATATTTT.

The table lists this clonotype with many counts. The genes are TRBV11-2 and TRBJ2-7; TRBD2 matches at 10 bases. Germline CDR1 and CDR2: SGHAT and FQNNGV. V lost 1 base, J lost 2 bases, and 11 bases stayed unmatched. The CDR3 totals 18 residues. The CDR3 region has the DNA TGTGCCAGCAGCTTAGCTTGGAAAGGGACTAGCGTCGCCTACGAGCAGTACTTC. It codes for CASSLAWKGTSVAYEQYF.

This clonotype showed up many times. This rearrangement joins TRBV4-1 to TRBJ1-1; 9 bases map to TRBD1. Per germline, CDR1 MGHRA and CDR2 YSYEKL. CDR3 length equals 16 residues. With V trimmed by 3 bases and J by 0 bases, 5 bases remained unmatched. In DNA, the CDR3 is TGCGCCAGCAGCCACCAGAACAGGGGGCTGAACACTGAAGCTTTCTTT. Protein sequence: CASSHQNRGLNTEAFF.

This clonotype was counted ten times or more. This chain uses TRBV29-1 with TRBJ2-6, with 12 bases fitting TRBD1. The J segment lost 0 bases and the V segment lost 7 bases, leaving 16 bases of the junction unmatched. CDR1 and CDR2 from the germline V gene are SQVTM and ANQGSEA. The CDR3 spans 20 residues. The CDR3 sequence is CSATLIRDRGLSSGANVLTF. The CDR3 region has the DNA TGCAGCGCGACACTAATTCGGGACAGGGGGCTAAGCTCTGGGGCCAACGTCCTGACTTTC.

The rearrangement links TRBV20-1 to TRBJ2-7; 15 nucleotides match TRBD2. Per the germline V gene, CDR1 is DFQATT and CDR2 is SNEGSKA (reference sequence). The CDR3 has 17 residues. V lost 6 bases to trimming and J lost 2 bases; unmatched junction nucleotides: 11. The CDR3 region is CSALGLAGGQITYEQYF. Written as DNA, the CDR3 is TGCAGTGCCCTGGGACTAGCGGGGGGCCAAATTACCTACGAGCAGTACTTC.

This clonotype appeared many times. The chain has TRBV28 and TRBJ1-1; TRBD1 aligns across 9 bases. Losses at the gene ends were 3 bases for V and 5 bases for J; bases not matched to a gene: 10. The CDR3 spans 16 residues. CDR1 MDHEN and CDR2 SYDVKM come from the germline V gene. The CDR3 bases are TGTGCCAGCAGTTTCCCGCTGGGACAGGGTAGGACTGAAGCTTTCTTT. It codes for CASSFPLGQGRTEAFF.

The chain joins TRBV4-3 to TRBJ2-2, with 12 bases that match TRBD2. Germline values: CDR1 LGHNA, CDR2 YSLEER. With 1 base clipped from V and 3 bases from J, the junction kept 9 bases outside the gene matches. CDR3 length equals 19 residues. The CDR3 bases are TGCGCCAGCAGCCAAGCACTAGCGGGAGGCGGCCCCCACACCGGGGAGCTGTTTTTT. Amino acids: CASSQALAGGGPHTGELFF.

In this sample, this clonotype turned up many times. For the CDR3, the DNA is TGTGCCAGCAAAGGCAACCTAGACAGGGGCACTGAAGCTTTCTTT. Translated, it gives CASKGNLDRGTEAFF. V is TRBV6-2 or TRBV6-3 and J is TRBJ1-1, with TRBD1 identical over 8 bases. The germline V gene has CDR1 MNHEY and CDR2 SVGEGT. The length of the CDR3 is 15 residues. V was clipped by 7 bases and J by 4 bases; unmatched bases: 11.

The chain employs TRBV11-1 and TRBJ2-1; 10 nucleotides agree with TRBD1. The V gene's germline CDR1 is SGHAT and CDR2 FQDESV (reference sequence). The CDR3 is made up of 16 amino acids. V lost 5 bases, J lost 4 bases, and 8 bases stayed unmatched. The CDR3 sequence: CASSPLGQGLYNEQFF. CDR3 DNA: TGTGCCAGCAGCCCCCTGGGACAGGGGCTATACAATGAGCAGTTCTTC.

There are many counts of this clonotype. This chain joins TRBV6-1 and TRBJ2-1, with 11 bases aligning to TRBD2. The CDR3 sequence is 15 residues long. The J segment lost 1 base and the V segment lost 5 bases, leaving 1 base of the junction unmatched. Germline V gene data show CDR1 as MNHNS and CDR2 as SASEGT. The CDR3 protein is CASSSSGRSYNEQFF. In DNA, the CDR3 is TGTGCCAGCAGTTCTAGCGGGAGGTCCTACAATGAGCAGTTCTTC.

At least ten counts were recorded for this clonotype. This chain links TRBV2 with TRBJ2-5; 12 nucleotides match TRBD2. CDR1 SNHLY and CDR2 FYNNEI come from the germline V gene. The CDR3 contains 16 residues. Germline trimming cut 5 bases from V and 1 base from J; bases unmatched to any gene: 5. This CDR3 reads CASSLLAGGRQETQYF. Here the CDR3 DNA reads TGTGCCAGCAGTTTACTAGCGGGGGGCCGCCAAGAGACCCAGTACTTC.

This clonotype showed up many times. The chain has TRBV12-3 or TRBV12-4 and TRBJ1-5; D may be TRBD1 (6 bases). The CDR3 is made up of 19 amino acids. Trimming removed 5 bases from V and 0 bases from J, with 23 bases in between. The CDR3 here is CASSPGAPGQPYSNQPQHF. The DNA for the CDR3 is TGTGCCAGCAGTCCTGGGGCTCCCGGACAGCCGTATAGCAATCAGCCCCAGCATTTT.

This chain connects TRBV28 to TRBJ2-7, with D perhaps matching TRBD1 (6 bases). CDR3 length: 16 residues. Deletions cut 6 bases from V and 0 bases from J, with 18 bases between. Germline-derived CDR1 and CDR2 are MDHEN and SYDVKM. CDR3 amino acids: CASSLIGGPDSYEQYF. The DNA for the CDR3 is TGTGCCAGCAGCCTCATTGGGGGCCCGGACTCCTACGAGCAGTACTTC.

This clonotype was observed a few times. The chain is built from TRBV11-2 and TRBJ2-1, with 8 bases fitting TRBD1. Germline V CDR1 and CDR2: SGHAT, FQNNGV. V lost 6 bases, J lost 6 bases, and 4 bases stayed unmatched. The CDR3 extends over 13 amino acids. CDR3 nucleotide sequence: TGTGCCAGCAGGTCGGACAGGGCCAATGAGCAGTTCTTC. This encodes CASRSDRANEQFF.

V and J are TRBV5-1 and TRBJ1-3; D is uncertain. The germline gives CDR1 SGHRS, CDR2 YFSETQ. The CDR3 is 17 residues long. V was cut by 4 bases and J by 0 bases, with 17 bases left in between. The CDR3 DNA reads TGCGCCAGCAGCGCAAACCTCAGGTCTTACTCTGGAAACACCATATATTTT. Protein: CASSANLRSYSGNTIYF.

This clonotype was detected many times. The chain recombines TRBV2 with TRBJ1-1, with D hard to call. V dropped 4 bases and J dropped 0 bases, with 15 bases sitting between them. Per germline, CDR1 SNHLY and CDR2 FYNNEI. This CDR3 has 16 residues. CDR3 DNA sequence: TGTGCCAGCAGTGGGAGTGACTGGCAGATGAACACTGAAGCTTTCTTT. It codes for CASSGSDWQMNTEAFF.

The chain has TRBV15 and TRBJ2-7; TRBD1 is a possible D gene (6 bases). The CDR3 runs 16 residues. V lost 1 base and J lost 5, with 18 bases in between. Germline V lookup: CDR1 LNHNV, CDR2 YYDKDF (reference sequence). CDR3 nucleotides: TGTGCCACCAGCAGAGTGCCAGGGGTGGTTAACGACGAGCAGTACTTC. Its translation is CATSRVPGVVNDEQYF. Combining the CDR3 with reference TRBV15 and TRBJ2-7 gives the whole variable domain DAMVIQNPRYQVTQFGKPVTLSCSQTLNHNVMYWYQQKSSQAPKLLFHYYDKDFNNEADTPDNFQSRRPNTSFCFLDIRSPGLGDTAMYLCATSRVPGVVNDEQYFGPGTRLTVT.

In its sample, this clonotype was seen many times. The chain links TRBV30 to TRBJ1-1, with a tentative D call TRBD1 (5 bases). The V and J ends lost 2 bases and 3 bases respectively, with 13 bases between them. The CDR3 spans 14 residues. CDR1 and CDR2 (germline): GTSNPN, SVGIG (reference sequence). CDR3 residues: CAWSWLGGYTEAFF. The CDR3 bases are TGTGCCTGGAGTTGGCTTGGGGGATACACTGAAGCTTTCTTT.

This clonotype was recorded many times. The chain uses TRBV20-1 and TRBJ1-2; D call uncertain. The V and J ends lost 0 bases and 3 bases respectively, with 2 bases between them. The germline V gene encodes CDR1 DFQATT and CDR2 SNEGSKA (reference sequence). CDR3 length equals 11 residues. CDR3 nucleotides: TGCAGTGCTAGAGATGACTATGGCTACACCTTC. Amino acid sequence: CSARDDYGYTF.

The chain combines TRBV20-1 with TRBJ2-2; D gene ambiguous. Per germline, CDR1 DFQATT and CDR2 SNEGSKA (reference sequence). With 6 bases removed from V and 5 bases from J, the gap between germline ends came to 4 bases. There are 10 residues in the CDR3. Written as DNA, the CDR3 is TGCAGTGCGCTGACCGGGGAGCTGTTTTTT. This codes for CSALTGELFF.